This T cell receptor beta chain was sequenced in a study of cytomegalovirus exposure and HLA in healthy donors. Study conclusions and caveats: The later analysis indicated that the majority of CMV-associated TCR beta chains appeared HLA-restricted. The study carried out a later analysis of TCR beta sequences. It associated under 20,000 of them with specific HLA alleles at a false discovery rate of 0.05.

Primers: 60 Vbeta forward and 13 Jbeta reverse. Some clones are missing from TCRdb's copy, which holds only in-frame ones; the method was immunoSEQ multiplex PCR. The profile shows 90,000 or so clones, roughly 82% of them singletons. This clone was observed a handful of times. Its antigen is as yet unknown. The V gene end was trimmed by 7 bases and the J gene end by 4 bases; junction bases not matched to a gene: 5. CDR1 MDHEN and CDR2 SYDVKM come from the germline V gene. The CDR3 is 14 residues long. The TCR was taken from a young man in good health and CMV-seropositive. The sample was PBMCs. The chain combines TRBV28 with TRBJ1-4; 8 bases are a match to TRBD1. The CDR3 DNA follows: TGTGCCAGCACCCTGGACAGGGTTAATGAAAAACTGTTTTTT. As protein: CASTLDRVNEKLFF.